This is a list of T cell receptor beta chains from one sample in a study of resident and recirculating memory T cells in vitiligo. TCRdb's copy holds only in-frame clones and misses some; the assay was immunoSEQ multiplex PCR. The profile shows 65,000 to 80,000 clones, about 90% of them singletons. Sequenced sample: blood. The receptors originated from a male donor with vitiligo. Each CDR3 is given with its conserved first and last residue. The D gene is left open where the match is weak. Not every row has a clone size; where given, it reads once, few, many or a size class.

size: once; J: TRBJ2-1; V: TRBV28; length: 14; D: TRBD2; DNA: TGTGCCACCAGACTAGCGGGAGTCTACAATGAGCAGTTCTTC; CDR3: CATRLAGVYNEQFF
size: NA; J: TRBJ2-1; V: TRBV7-2; length: 16; D: TRBD2; DNA: TGTGCCAGCAGCAGGGGACTAGCGAGTTCCTACAATGAGCAGTTCTTC; CDR3: CASSRGLASSYNEQFF
size: NA; J: TRBJ2-7; V: TRBV7-6; length: 12; D: NA; DNA: TGTGCCAGCAGCAACCACGCGGGGAGCGAGTACTTC; CDR3: CASSNHAGSEYF
size: NA; J: TRBJ2-3; V: TRBV6-5; length: 15; D: NA; DNA: TGTGCCAGCAGGGACTCCGGGACTTCCACAGATACGCAGTATTTT; CDR3: CASRDSGTSTDTQYF
size: NA; J: TRBJ2-7; V: TRBV6-5; length: 13; D: TRBD2; DNA: TGTGCCAGCAGGCGGGGGACGCCCTACGAGCAGTACTTC; CDR3: CASRRGTPYEQYF
size: NA; J: TRBJ1-4; V: TRBV2; length: 11; D: NA; DNA: TGTGCCTTAGGTAGGGAGGAAAAACTGTTTTTT; CDR3: CALGREEKLFF
size: once; J: TRBJ1-1; V: TRBV7-6; length: 14; D: TRBD1; DNA: TGTGCCAGCAGCCGTGGGACAGGGGGTCCTGAAGCTTTCTTT; CDR3: CASSRGTGGPEAFF
size: few; J: TRBJ1-1; V: TRBV6-4; length: 11; D: NA; DNA: TGTGCCAGCAGGGAAGGGGCTGAAGCTTTCTTT; CDR3: CASREGAEAFF
size: NA; J: TRBJ2-7; V: TRBV4-1; length: 13; D: NA; DNA: TGCGCCAGCAGCCTGGGACACGGCTACGAGCAGTACTTC; CDR3: CASSLGHGYEQYF
size: NA; J: TRBJ2-1; V: TRBV5-1; length: 15; D: TRBD1; DNA: TGCGCCAGCAGTAACTACAGGGGATTTTACAATGAGCAGTTCTTC; CDR3: CASSNYRGFYNEQFF
size: NA; J: TRBJ2-1; V: TRBV28; length: 15; D: TRBD2; DNA: TGTGCCAGCAGTTTTAGCGGGATGTCCTACAATGAGCAGTTCTTC; CDR3: CASSFSGMSYNEQFF
size: NA; J: TRBJ2-4; V: TRBV27; length: 14; D: NA; DNA: TGTGCCAGCAGTTTATTAGTAGCCAAAAACATTCAGTACTTC; CDR3: CASSLLVAKNIQYF
size: NA; J: TRBJ2-3; V: TRBV30; length: 13; D: NA; DNA: TGTGCCTGGAGTGGAGGTCGCACAGATACGCAGTATTTT; CDR3: CAWSGGRTDTQYF
size: NA; J: TRBJ1-2; V: TRBV15; length: 16; D: TRBD1; DNA: TGTGCCACCAGCTCATGGGACAGGTCTACCCTCTATGGCTACACCTTC; CDR3: CATSSWDRSTLYGYTF
size: once; J: TRBJ2-7; V: TRBV7-8; length: 15; D: NA; DNA: TGTGCCAGCAGCAAATCGTCAGGGGCCGGTTACGAGCAGTACTTC; CDR3: CASSKSSGAGYEQYF
size: NA; J: TRBJ2-2; V: TRBV11-3; length: 13; D: TRBD2; DNA: TGTGCCAGCAGGCGGGGGGACGGCGGGGAGCTGTTTTTT; CDR3: CASRRGDGGELFF
size: NA; J: TRBJ2-1; V: TRBV5-4; length: 13; D: NA; DNA: TGTGCCAGCAGCTTGGCCGTTTCCCAGGAGCAGTTCTTC; CDR3: CASSLAVSQEQFF
size: NA; J: TRBJ2-7; V: TRBV6-6; length: 13; D: NA; DNA: TGTGCCAGCGGAGCGGGCCGATCCTACGAGCAGTACTTC; CDR3: CASGAGRSYEQYF
size: NA; J: TRBJ1-5; V: TRBV30; length: 14; D: NA; DNA: TGTGCCTGGAGTGTTTCCGGAGGAGATCAGCCCCAGCATTTT; CDR3: CAWSVSGGDQPQHF
size: NA; J: TRBJ2-7; V: TRBV30; length: 12; D: NA; DNA: TGTGCCTGGAGTGTTATCACATACGAGCAGTACTTC; CDR3: CAWSVITYEQYF
size: NA; J: TRBJ1-4; V: TRBV5-1; length: 14; D: NA; DNA: TGCGCCAGCAGCTTACAGGGTGCTAATGAAAAACTGTTTTTT; CDR3: CASSLQGANEKLFF
size: NA; J: TRBJ1-1; V: TRBV4-1; length: 15; D: TRBD1; DNA: TGCGCCAGCAGCCAACATCCCAGGGGGCTCACTGAAGCTTTCTTT; CDR3: CASSQHPRGLTEAFF
size: NA; J: TRBJ1-1; V: TRBV11-3; length: 17; D: TRBD1; DNA: TGTGCCAGCAGAACCCCCGGGACAGGGGGGCGCGGATCTGAAGCTTTCTTT; CDR3: CASRTPGTGGRGSEAFF
size: NA; J: TRBJ2-7; V: TRBV6-5; length: 14; D: TRBD1; DNA: TGTGCCAGCGGGGACAGGGGGCCCTCCTACGAGCAGTACTTC; CDR3: CASGDRGPSYEQYF
size: few; J: TRBJ1-1; V: TRBV4-3; length: 13; D: NA; DNA: TGCGCCAGCAGCCAAGGCGTGAACACTGAAGCTTTCTTT; CDR3: CASSQGVNTEAFF
size: NA; J: TRBJ1-4; V: TRBV28; length: 14; D: NA; DNA: TGTGCCAGCAGTTTAGGCGCGGTGAAGGAAAAACTGTTTTTT; CDR3: CASSLGAVKEKLFF
size: NA; J: TRBJ2-3; V: TRBV10-3; length: 15; D: TRBD1; DNA: TGTGCCATCAGTGATTCGACAGGGAGTACAGATACGCAGTATTTT; CDR3: CAISDSTGSTDTQYF
size: NA; J: TRBJ2-7; V: TRBV5-1; length: 14; D: NA; DNA: TGCGCCAGCAGCCGCCCGACAGTCTCCTACGAGCAGTACTTC; CDR3: CASSRPTVSYEQYF
size: NA; J: TRBJ2-3; V: TRBV5-1; length: 16; D: NA; DNA: TGCGCCAGCAGCATCCTCGTGGCGGGAAACACAGATACGCAGTATTTT; CDR3: CASSILVAGNTDTQYF
size: NA; J: TRBJ1-1; V: TRBV5-6; length: 13; D: TRBD1; DNA: TGTGCCAGCAGCTCCTCAGGGGGCACTGAAGCTTTCTTT; CDR3: CASSSSGGTEAFF
size: NA; J: TRBJ1-5; V: TRBV5-5; length: 13; D: TRBD1; DNA: TGTGCCAGCAGCTGGGACAGGGTCCAGCCCCAGCATTTT; CDR3: CASSWDRVQPQHF
size: NA; J: TRBJ1-1; V: TRBV7-3; length: 13; D: NA; DNA: TGTGCCAGCAGCCCCGGGACAAACACTGAAGCTTTCTTT; CDR3: CASSPGTNTEAFF
size: NA; J: TRBJ2-7; V: TRBV11-2; length: 15; D: TRBD1; DNA: TGTGCCAGCTTAAAACCGGGACAGGTCAAGTACGAGCAGTACTTC; CDR3: CASLKPGQVKYEQYF
size: NA; J: TRBJ2-7; V: TRBV5-1; length: 14; D: TRBD2; DNA: TGCGCCAGCAGGATACTAGCGGGACTCTACGAGCAGTACTTC; CDR3: CASRILAGLYEQYF
size: NA; J: TRBJ1-2; V: TRBV5-8; length: 14; D: TRBD1; DNA: TGTGCCAGCAGCTGGGGAGGACAGGGTCAAGGCTACACCTTC; CDR3: CASSWGGQGQGYTF
size: NA; J: TRBJ2-7; V: TRBV28; length: 15; D: TRBD2; DNA: TGTGCCAGCAGTTTTGGGGGAGGGCCCCAATACGAGCAGTACTTC; CDR3: CASSFGGGPQYEQYF
size: NA; J: TRBJ1-3; V: TRBV2; length: 15; D: TRBD1; DNA: TGTGCCAGCAGTTACACAGGGGGGAGTGGAAACACCATATATTTT; CDR3: CASSYTGGSGNTIYF
size: NA; J: TRBJ1-2; V: TRBV27; length: 12; D: NA; DNA: TGTGCCGGGGACCGGGACTACTATGGCTACACCTTC; CDR3: CAGDRDYYGYTF
size: once; J: TRBJ1-3; V: TRBV10-3; length: 11; D: NA; DNA: TGTGCCGGATCGGGGGGAAACACCATATATTTT; CDR3: CAGSGGNTIYF
size: NA; J: TRBJ2-7; V: TRBV6-5; length: 15; D: TRBD1; DNA: TGTGCCAGCAGTTCGTCGGGACAGGGGGCTGACGAGCAGTACTTC; CDR3: CASSSSGQGADEQYF
size: once; J: TRBJ2-1; V: TRBV18; length: 15; D: TRBD2; DNA: TGTGCCAGCTCACAGACTAGCGGGGCCGTCAATGAGCAGTTCTTC; CDR3: CASSQTSGAVNEQFF
size: once; J: TRBJ2-3; V: TRBV19; length: 16; D: TRBD2; DNA: TGTGCCACTAGTCGAATGGCTAGCGGGAGCACAGATACGCAGTATTTT; CDR3: CATSRMASGSTDTQYF
size: NA; J: TRBJ2-7; V: TRBV2; length: 14; D: TRBD1; DNA: TGTGCCTGCCAAACCGGGACAGCGTCCTACGAGCAGTACTTC; CDR3: CACQTGTASYEQYF
size: NA; J: TRBJ2-1; V: TRBV11-2; length: 17; D: TRBD2; DNA: TGTGCCAGCAGCTTAGGCCCAGCGGGAGGGCCCTACAATGAGCAGTTCTTC; CDR3: CASSLGPAGGPYNEQFF
size: few; J: TRBJ2-3; V: TRBV9; length: 15; D: NA; DNA: TGTGCCAGCAGCGTAAGGGGGGGCGGCACAGATACGCAGTATTTT; CDR3: CASSVRGGGTDTQYF